This TCR beta chain stems from a study of beta chain features in type 1 diabetes. With regard to this clone: As yet, its antigen is unknown. Sequence at one end of the junction differs from germline and may be a read error.

This CDR3 contains 14 residues. Germline values: CDR1 SSHAT, CDR2 FNYEAQ (reference sequence). The study, taken as a whole, reports: The VDJ junctions of type 1 diabetes patients carried fewer insertions and more deletions.

CD45RO/CCR7/CD25/CD127/CD95/CD27 separated CD4+ naive, central memory, regulatory and stem cell-like memory cells by sorting. Every bit of the isolated RNA underwent reverse transcription, so sequencing read expressed TCRB transcripts. Assay used: immunoSEQ multiplex PCR; TCRdb lists only in-frame clones, some missing. The repertoire holds about 320,000 clones, with around 15% as singletons. This clonotype was obtained from a man aged 30 to 45 in good health. The chain joins TRBV7-7 to TRBJ2-3, with 7 bases identical to TRBD2. Source material: central memory CD4+ T cells from blood. Here the CDR3 DNA reads TGTGCTAGCAGCCAAAGCGGGACCCGAGATACGCAGTATTTT. Translated, it gives CASSQSGTRDTQYF. Full variable domain (outside the CDR3, taken from reference TRBV7-7 and TRBJ2-3): GAGVSQSPRYKVTKRGQDVTLRCDPISSHATLYWYQQALGQGPEFLTYFNYEAQPDKSGLPSDRFSAERPEGSISTLTIQRTEQRDSAMYRCASSQSGTRDTQYFGPGTRLTVL.